Sequencing of this T cell receptor (beta chain) was carried out in a study of siplizumab effects on memory and regulatory T cells. Sequencing was performed with immunoSEQ multiplex PCR; in TCRdb, only in-frame clones are kept and a portion is missing. The sample has 100,000 or so clones, about nine tenths seen once. The CDR3 spans 13 residues. The V gene lost 6 bases and the J gene lost 8 bases, with 16 bases spanning the gap. Per germline, CDR1 SGHVS and CDR2 FNYEAQ. Sequencing used CD4+ T cells sorted from blood. The sequence derives from a human donor in good health. The rearrangement links TRBV7-6 to TRBJ1-2; maybe TRBD1 (6 bases). This chain's CDR3 is CASRGLNRDGYTF. The CDR3, as DNA: TGTGCCAGCAGGGGCTTAAACAGGGACGGCTACACCTTC. The full variable domain, rest sourced from reference TRBV7-6 and TRBJ1-2, is GAGVSQSPRYKVTKRGQDVALRCDPISGHVSLYWYRQALGQGPEFLTYFNYEAQQDKSGLPNDRFSAERPEGSISTLTIQRTEQRDSAMYRCASRGLNRDGYTFGSGTRLTVV.